This TCR beta chain was identified during a study of cytomegalovirus exposure and HLA in healthy donors. The V end lost 1 base, the J end lost 6 bases, and 12 bases lay between the germline ends. The CDR3 covers 14 residues. The germline CDR1 and CDR2 sequences are MDHEN and SYDVKM. Profiled with immunoSEQ multiplex PCR; TCRdb holds only in-frame clones, not every one. The profile shows about 98,000 clones, roughly 85% of them singletons. The sequenced sample was PBMCs. The source of this sequence is a woman in her 30s in good health and CMV-seronegative. This chain links TRBV28 with TRBJ1-2, with TRBD1 as a possible D gene (6 bases). The CDR3 DNA is TGTGCCAGCAGTTTATTAAGGGGGAGCAATGGCTACACCTTC. It encodes CASSLLRGSNGYTF.